The clone carrying this T cell receptor beta chain showed up just a few times. Under the authors' procedure: Estimates of nucleated cell counts were drawn from the amplification of reference gene primers. Repertoires were generated with immunoSEQ multiplex PCR, while TCRdb's copy carries only in-frame clones and drops some. The DNA gave D and trimming, while V, J and clone size come from that table. The sample has some 270,000 clones; about 89% are singletons. The CDR3 consists of 14 residues. V trimming: 6 bases; J trimming: 2 bases; junction bases outside the gene matches: 4. Germline CDR1 SQVTM, CDR2 ANQGSEA. This entry comes from a study of blood T cell repertoires in COVID-19. The overall study: From T cells, B-cell-depleted T cells, or PBMCs came the material, which was cDNA or gDNA.

The TCR was taken from a man aged 50 to 59 with acute or convalescent COVID-19. Sequenced sample: peripheral blood. V and J are TRBV29-1 and TRBJ1-5; 10 bases fit TRBD1. The CDR3 nucleotides read TGCAGCGTCACCGGGACAGGGGGCAATCAGCCCCAGCATTTT. Its protein is CSVTGTGGNQPQHF.